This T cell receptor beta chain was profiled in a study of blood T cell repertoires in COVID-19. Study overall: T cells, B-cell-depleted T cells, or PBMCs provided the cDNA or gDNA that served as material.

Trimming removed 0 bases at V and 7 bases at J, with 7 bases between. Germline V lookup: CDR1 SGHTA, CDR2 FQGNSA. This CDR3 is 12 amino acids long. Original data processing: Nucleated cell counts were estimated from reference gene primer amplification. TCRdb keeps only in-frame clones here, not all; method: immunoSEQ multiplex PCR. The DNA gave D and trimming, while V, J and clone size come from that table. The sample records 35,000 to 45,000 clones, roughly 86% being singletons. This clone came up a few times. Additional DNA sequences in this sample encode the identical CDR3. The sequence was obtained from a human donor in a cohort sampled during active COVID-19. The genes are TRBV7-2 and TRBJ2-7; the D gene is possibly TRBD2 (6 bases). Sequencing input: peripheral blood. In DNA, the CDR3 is TGTGCCAGCAGCTTAGCCGGGGGAGAGCAGTACTTC. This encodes CASSLAGGEQYF.